Below are 4 T cell receptor beta chains sequenced from a single sample in a study of tumor and adjacent non-tumor tissue in lung cancer (dated by TCRdb to 2016 to 2019). Library preparation used multiplex PCR. The sequencer listed for this sample is Illumina HiSeq 2500. Following protocols modified from ARM-PCR, the researchers constructed TCRbeta libraries through three rounds of nested PCR with primers (Table S4). In TCRdb, the public reads were trimmed at Q25 with fastp and aligned with MiXCR, with productive beta chains retained. Rows with one shared CDR3 protein collapse into an entry with the most common genes and DNA. In this sample the table shows under 95,000 distinct CDR3 sequences, roughly 80% of which occur a single time. The ten largest clones represent around half of the sample. RNA was isolated from bulk, unsorted tissue, and RNA quality was assessed with a NanoDrop ND-1000 and an Agilent 2100. Normal lung samples were distant non-tumor tissue taken more than 3 cm from the tumor edge.

Sequenced: distant non-tumor lung tissue. The origin of the receptors is a man aged 55-75 years with non-small cell lung cancer.

This clonotype was detected once. A much bigger clone sits one base away, suggesting this may be a read error. The genes are TRBV7-3 and TRBJ2-1; D not certain. Trimming cost V 9 bases and J 9 bases, with 15 bases left between them. The CDR3 length is 12 residues. The germline V gene encodes CDR1 SGHTA and CDR2 FQGTGA. The CDR3 loop is CARSPYMGEQFF. The CDR3 nucleotides read TGTGCCAGGAGCCCGTATATGGGTGAGCAGTTCTTC.

A word on this clonotype: One end of the junction is discordant with germline, which a read error may explain. This chain uses TRBV20-1 with TRBJ2-5, with D uncertain. Germline CDR1 DFQATT, CDR2 SNEGSKA (reference sequence). The CDR3 is 15 residues long. The CDR3 DNA sequence: TGCAGTGTTAGAGATATGCGGCAGGTCCAAGAGACCCAGTACTTC. This codes for CSVRDMRQVQETQYF.

The chain is built from TRBV30 and TRBJ1-2; maybe TRBD1 (5 bases). Germline V gene sequence: CDR1 GTSNPN, CDR2 SVGIG (reference sequence). The CDR3 has 14 residues. The CDR3 region has the DNA TGTACCTCCCCAGAAGGGACTTCTAACTATGGCTACACCTTC. Translated, it gives CTSPEGTSNYGYTF.

Concerning this clonotype: One end of the junction does not line up with germline, which may come from a read error. The rearrangement links TRBV6-2 or TRBV6-3 to TRBJ2-7; 11 bases fit TRBD2. The germline V gene has CDR1 MNHEY and CDR2 SVGEGT. CDR3 length equals 15 residues. CDR3 sequence: CARGSSGGSSYEHYF. CDR3 bases: TGTGCCAGAGGATCTAGCGGGGGGAGCTCCTACGAGCACTACTTC.